Following are 23 T cell receptor beta chains from one sample sequenced in a study of beta chain features in type 1 diabetes. Sequencing targeted expressed TCRB transcripts, as all isolated RNA had been reverse transcribed. Produced via immunoSEQ multiplex PCR; TCRdb's table is partial and in-frame only. The sample contains about 620,000 clones, 15% to 17% of which appear only once. Sequencing input: naive CD4+ T cells from blood. The receptors come from a man younger than 35 in good health.

The V gene is TRBV7-9, the J gene TRBJ1-1; a weak D match, TRBD1 (6 bases). This CDR3 has 14 residues. Germline CDR1 reads SEHNR; CDR2 reads FQNEAQ (reference sequence). Trimming removed 5 bases from V and 0 bases from J, with 10 bases in between. Here the CDR3 DNA reads TGTGCCAGCAGCGTAGACAGGATGAACACTGAAGCTTTCTTT. Protein: CASSVDRMNTEAFF.

The rearrangement joins TRBV6-1 to TRBJ1-2; D possibly corresponds to TRBD1 (6 bases). The germline V and J ends were trimmed by 5 bases and 4 bases, with 17 bases remaining between them. Germline lookup yields CDR1 MNHNS and CDR2 SASEGT. This CDR3 has 15 amino acids. CDR3 in DNA: TGTGCCAGCAGTCCCCCCGGGACACAAGGCTATGGCTACACCTTC. Protein product: CASSPPGTQGYGYTF.

This clone was seen more than once but under ten times. The chain combines TRBV5-1 with TRBJ2-3; D gene uncertain. This CDR3 has 14 residues. With 6 bases removed from V and 1 base from J, the gap between germline ends came to 12 bases. In germline, CDR1 is SGHRS, CDR2 YFSETQ. The CDR3 here is CASNDLRGTDTQYF. DNA for the CDR3: TGCGCCAGCAACGACCTTCGGGGCACAGATACGCAGTATTTT.

A note on this clone: Other nucleotide sequences in the sample specify the same CDR3. The chain employs TRBV10-3 and TRBJ1-3, with TRBD1 as a possible D gene (5 bases). V dropped 4 bases and J dropped 1 base, with 5 bases sitting between them. Germline loops: CDR1 ENHRY, CDR2 SYGVKD. The CDR3 contains 13 residues. This CDR3 reads CAISGGSGNTIYF. The CDR3 nucleotides read TGTGCCATCAGTGGGGGGTCTGGAAACACCATATATTTT.

This clone was counted a few times. V usage is TRBV6-7 and J usage is TRBJ1-1; D remains ambiguous. TRBV6-7 is filed as an ORF, its function uncertain. V lost 6 bases and J 5 bases, leaving 7 bases between the germline ends. The CDR3 covers 11 residues. CDR3 region: CASSLSTEAFF. The CDR3 nucleotides are TGTGCCAGCAGCCTTAGTACTGAAGCTTTCTTT.

There are a few counts of this clone. The chain joins TRBV13 to TRBJ2-7; no definite D call. The length of the CDR3 is 14 residues. Germline-derived CDR1 and CDR2 are PRHDT and FYEKMQ (reference sequence). V was trimmed by 3 bases and J by 3 bases, leaving 12 bases between them. The CDR3 reads CASSFPQVHYEQYF. The CDR3 bases are TGTGCCAGCAGCTTCCCGCAGGTCCACTACGAGCAGTACTTC.

The chain uses TRBV25-1 and TRBJ2-7; 9 bases are a match to TRBD1. With 4 bases clipped from V and 9 bases from J, the junction kept 13 bases outside the gene matches. CDR3 length equals 15 residues. Germline V gives CDR1 MGHDK, CDR2 SYGVNS. CDR3 in amino acids: CASSGDRDREVGQYF. The CDR3 DNA reads as TGTGCCAGCAGTGGGGACCGGGACAGGGAGGTCGGGCAGTACTTC.

J is TRBJ2-7 and V is TRBV7-9, with 7 bases fitting TRBD1. The CDR3 totals 13 residues. Germline lookup yields CDR1 SEHNR and CDR2 FQNEAQ (reference sequence). Losses at the gene ends were 5 bases for V and 3 bases for J; bases not matched to a gene: 4. CDR3 DNA sequence: TGTGCCAGCAGCGACAGGGTACGCTACGAGCAGTACTTC. It codes for CASSDRVRYEQYF.

This clone turned up a few times. The chain joins TRBV18 to TRBJ2-1; D ambiguous. Trimming removed 3 bases from V and 5 bases from J, with 11 bases in between. The CDR3 contains 14 residues. Germline V lookup: CDR1 KGHSH, CDR2 LQKENI. The CDR3 sequence is CASSPYTGDNEQFF. CDR3 nucleotide sequence: TGTGCCAGCTCACCTTACACTGGAGACAATGAGCAGTTCTTC. Complete variable domain (other parts from reference TRBV18 and TRBJ2-1): NAGVMQNPRHLVRRRGQEARLRCSPMKGHSHVYWYRQLPEEGLKFMVYLQKENIIDESGMPKERFSAEFPKEGPSILRIQQVVRGDSAAYFCASSPYTGDNEQFFGPGTRLTVL.

Concerning this clone: At the DNA level, this CDR3 is encoded by other sequences in the same sample as well. The chain recombines TRBV2 with TRBJ1-5, with 7 bases that match TRBD1. The length of the CDR3 is 13 residues. CDR1 and CDR2 (germline): SNHLY, FYNNEI. With V trimmed by 6 bases and J by 2 bases, 1 base remained unmatched. The CDR3 is CASSGTGNQPQHF. Here the CDR3 DNA reads TGTGCCAGCAGCGGGACAGGCAATCAGCCCCAGCATTTT.

This clone was counted only a few times. V gene TRBV21-1 combines with J gene TRBJ1-2; TRBD1, the table's D call, was not compared with the DNA. TRBV21-1 is tagged as a pseudogene. The CDR3 sequence is 15 residues long. The CDR3 sequence is CASSINRTGSYGYTF. The CDR3 DNA is TGTGCCAGCAGCATTAACCGGACAGGGAGTTATGGCTACACCTTC.

The chain combines TRBV28 with TRBJ2-1; TRBD1 is a possible D gene (6 bases). This CDR3 spans 15 amino acids. CDR1 and CDR2 from the germline V gene are MDHEN and SYDVKM. Trimming took off 7 bases at V and 1 base at J, with 14 bases between the two ends. CDR3 region: CASKGRGRSYNEQFF. The CDR3 DNA is TGTGCCAGCAAGGGCAGGGGCCGATCCTACAATGAGCAGTTCTTC.

The chain links TRBV6-1 to TRBJ1-5, with unresolved D. Germline assignment: CDR1 MNHNS and CDR2 SASEGT. This CDR3 is built from 15 residues. V lost 8 bases to trimming and J lost 3 bases, with 17 bases between them. The chain's CDR3 is CASLPRTSLNQPQHF. The CDR3 nucleotides read TGTGCCAGCCTCCCTAGGACCAGCCTCAATCAGCCCCAGCATTTT.

This clone was seen at least ten times. V is TRBV10-3 and J is TRBJ2-5, with a tentative D call TRBD2 (5 bases). Germline CDR1 is ENHRY and CDR2 is SYGVKD. The V end was cut by 4 bases, the J end by 4 bases, with 13 bases between. The CDR3 has 14 residues. The CDR3 DNA reads TGTGCCATCAGTGTCCGCGGCAGCGGAGAGACCCAGTACTTC. Translating gives CAISVRGSGETQYF.

This chain connects TRBV7-3 to TRBJ2-1, with TRBD2 matching over 9 bases. The CDR3 loop spans 16 amino acids. Germline trimming cut 1 base from V and 4 bases from J; bases unmatched to any gene: 5. CDR1 is SGHTA, CDR2 FQGTGA, per germline. The CDR3 sequence is CASSLIAGGVYNEQFF. CDR3 coding DNA: TGTGCCAGCAGCTTAATTGCGGGAGGGGTATACAATGAGCAGTTCTTC.

The table lists this clone with a few counts. This rearrangement joins TRBV18 to TRBJ2-7; 8 bases align to TRBD1. The ends lost 2 bases at V and 4 bases at J; junction bases unmatched: 4. Germline V gene sequence: CDR1 KGHSH, CDR2 LQKENI. The CDR3 is 14 amino acids. The chain's CDR3 is CASSPVQGVYEQYF. As DNA, the CDR3 is TGTGCCAGCTCACCAGTACAGGGGGTGTACGAGCAGTACTTC.

The J gene is TRBJ2-7, the V gene TRBV15; no clear D. The germline V gene encodes CDR1 LNHNV and CDR2 YYDKDF (reference sequence). With 3 bases removed from V and 1 base from J, the gap between germline ends came to 4 bases. This CDR3 region has 12 residues. CDR3 region: CATSRESYEQYF. The CDR3 nucleotides read TGTGCCACCAGCAGGGAGTCCTACGAGCAGTACTTC.

The table lists this clone with a few counts. V usage is TRBV4-3 and J usage is TRBJ2-5; TRBD2 matches 8 bases. V lost 0 bases to trimming and J lost 7 bases; unmatched junction nucleotides: 13. CDR1 LGHNA and CDR2 YSLEER come from the germline V gene. The CDR3 is 17 amino acids. The CDR3: CASSQDRRGAFGATQYF. CDR3 nucleotide sequence: TGCGCCAGCAGCCAAGATAGGCGGGGGGCCTTCGGAGCGACCCAGTACTTC.

A few counts support this clone. The V gene is TRBV6-6, the J gene TRBJ1-1, with TRBD1 matching over 9 bases. The CDR3 spans 14 residues. CDR1 is MNHNY, CDR2 SVGAGI, per germline (reference sequence). V was pared by 7 bases and J by 6 bases, with 9 bases of the junction left unmatched. CDR3 in amino acids: CASKTQGAHSEAFF. The DNA of the CDR3 is TGTGCCAGCAAGACACAGGGGGCGCACTCTGAAGCTTTCTTT.

This chain uses TRBV28 with TRBJ2-7; 7 nucleotides agree with TRBD1. Germline V CDR1 and CDR2: MDHEN, SYDVKM. CDR3 length: 15 residues. V lost 8 bases, J lost 4 bases, and 14 bases stayed unmatched. CDR3 region: CASLPSRTGAYEQYF. CDR3 DNA: TGTGCCAGCCTCCCAAGTAGGACAGGAGCTTACGAGCAGTACTTC.

V gene TRBV4-1 combines with J gene TRBJ1-5; tentative D call: TRBD1 (6 bases). The CDR3 has 15 amino acids. The V and J ends lost 0 bases and 9 bases respectively, with 15 bases between them. Looked up from germline, CDR1 is MGHRA and CDR2 is YSYEKL. CDR3 amino acids: CASSQDQGGWTPQHF. CDR3 in DNA: TGCGCCAGCAGCCAAGATCAAGGGGGGTGGACGCCCCAGCATTTT.

In this sample, this clone turned up once. This chain uses TRBV30 with TRBJ1-4; 12 nucleotides agree with TRBD1. Germline lookup yields CDR1 GTSNPN and CDR2 SVGIG (reference sequence). The CDR3 covers 14 residues. V was pared by 5 bases and J by 7 bases, with 5 bases of the junction left unmatched. The CDR3 DNA reads TGTGCCTGGGGGGGACAGGGGGCTGGTGAAAAACTGTTTTTT. The encoded protein is CAWGGQGAGEKLFF. Combining the CDR3 with reference TRBV30 and TRBJ1-4 gives the whole variable domain SQTIHQWPATLVQPVGSPLSLECTVEGTSNPNLYWYRQAAGRGLQLLFYSVGIGQISSEVPQNLSASRPQDRQFILSSKKLLLSDSGFYLCAWGGQGAGEKLFFGSGTQLSVL.

The CDR3, as DNA: TGTGCCAGCAGCTTAACCACAGGGTTGCACATTCAGTACTTC. This gives the protein CASSLTTGLHIQYF. The J gene is TRBJ2-4, the V gene TRBV7-2; maybe TRBD1 (6 bases). The V and J ends lost 2 bases and 8 bases respectively, with 13 bases between them. Germline CDR1 and CDR2: SGHTA and FQGNSA. The CDR3 contains 14 residues. Looking up the rest from reference TRBV7-2 and TRBJ2-4 gives the full variable domain: GAGVSQSPSNKVTEKGKDVELRCDPISGHTALYWYRQSLGQGLEFLIYFQGNSAPDKSGLPSDRFSAERTGGSVSTLTIQRTQQEDSAVYLCASSLTTGLHIQYFGAGTRLSVL.